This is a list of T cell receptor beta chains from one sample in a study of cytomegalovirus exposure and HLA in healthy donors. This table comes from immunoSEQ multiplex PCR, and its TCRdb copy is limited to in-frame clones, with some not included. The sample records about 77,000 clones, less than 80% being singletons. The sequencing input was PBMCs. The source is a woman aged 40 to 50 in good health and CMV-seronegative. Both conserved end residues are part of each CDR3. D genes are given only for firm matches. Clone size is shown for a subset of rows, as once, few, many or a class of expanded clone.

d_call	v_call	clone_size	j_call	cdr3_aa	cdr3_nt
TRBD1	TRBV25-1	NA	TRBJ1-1	CASRGDRGRVEAFF	TGTGCCAGCAGAGGTGACAGGGGGCGGGTTGAAGCTTTCTTT
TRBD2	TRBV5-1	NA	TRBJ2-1	CASSLVVSGSNEQFF	TGCGCCAGCAGCTTGGTAGTTAGCGGGAGTAATGAGCAGTTCTTC
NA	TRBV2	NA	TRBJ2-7	CASSELGGYEQYF	TGTGCCAGCAGTGAATTAGGGGGCTACGAGCAGTACTTC
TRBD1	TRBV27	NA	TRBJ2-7	CASRLDRANEQYF	TGTGCCAGCAGATTGGACAGGGCCAACGAGCAGTACTTC
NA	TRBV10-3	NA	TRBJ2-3	CAISELDTQYF	TGTGCCATCAGTGAACTAGATACGCAGTATTTT
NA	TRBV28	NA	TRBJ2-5	CASSLGAIETQYF	TGTGCCAGCAGTTTGGGGGCGATAGAGACCCAGTACTTC
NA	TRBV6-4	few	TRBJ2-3	CASSESSSSVQYF	TGTGCCAGCAGTGAGAGTAGCTCCTCAGTCCAGTATTTT
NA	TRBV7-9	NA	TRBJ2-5	CASSLGVQGTQYF	TGTGCCAGCAGCTTAGGGGTACAGGGAACCCAGTACTTC
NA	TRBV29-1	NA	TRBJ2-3	CSVEDPRKENTDTQYF	TGCAGCGTTGAAGATCCGCGGAAGGAGAACACAGATACGCAGTATTTT
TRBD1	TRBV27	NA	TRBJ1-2	CASSFTALQGRFYGYTF	TGTGCCAGCAGTTTTACCGCGTTACAGGGGCGCTTCTATGGCTACACCTTC
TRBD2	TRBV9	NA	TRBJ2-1	CASSAGTSGQTYNEQFF	TGTGCCAGCAGCGCCGGGACTAGCGGGCAAACCTACAATGAGCAGTTCTTC
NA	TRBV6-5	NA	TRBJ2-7	CASSYSWRGPYEQYF	TGTGCCAGCAGTTACTCTTGGAGGGGGCCCTACGAGCAGTACTTC
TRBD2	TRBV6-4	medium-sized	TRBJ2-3	CASSDSTSASTDTQYF	TGTGCCAGCAGTGACTCAACTAGCGCAAGCACAGATACGCAGTATTTT
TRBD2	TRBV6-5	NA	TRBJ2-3	CASRGLAGGQDTQYF	TGTGCCAGCAGGGGACTAGCGGGAGGTCAAGATACGCAGTATTTT
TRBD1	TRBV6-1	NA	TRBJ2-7	CASTPYRGDYEQYF	TGTGCCAGCACCCCCTACAGGGGGGATTACGAGCAGTACTTC
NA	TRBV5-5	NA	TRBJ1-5	CASNRGGDNQPQHF	TGTGCCAGCAACCGTGGGGGGGACAATCAGCCCCAGCATTTT
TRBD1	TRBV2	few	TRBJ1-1	CASSKTGKSEAFF	TGTGCCAGCAGTAAGACAGGGAAGTCTGAAGCTTTCTTT
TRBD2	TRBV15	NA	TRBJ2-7	CATSRDLSSGRNEQYF	TGTGCCACCAGCAGAGATCTGTCTAGCGGGAGGAACGAGCAGTACTTC
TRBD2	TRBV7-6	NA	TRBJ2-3	CASSFGAGGPDTQYF	TGTGCCAGCAGCTTCGGAGCGGGAGGGCCCGATACGCAGTATTTT
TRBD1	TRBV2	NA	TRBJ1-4	CASSEGQATNEKLFF	TGTGCCAGCAGTGAGGGACAGGCAACTAATGAAAAACTGTTTTTT
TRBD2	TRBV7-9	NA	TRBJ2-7	CASRGSGAHANSYEQYF	TGTGCCAGCAGAGGGAGCGGGGCGCACGCAAACTCCTACGAGCAGTACTTC
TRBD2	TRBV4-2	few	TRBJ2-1	CASSRYATGTTYNEQFF	TGTGCCAGCAGCCGGTATGCTACCGGGACTACTTACAATGAGCAGTTCTTC
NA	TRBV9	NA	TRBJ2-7	CASSVGLLSYEQYF	TGTGCCAGCAGCGTAGGACTTCTCTCCTACGAGCAGTACTTC